This T cell receptor beta chain emerged from a study of blood T cell repertoires in COVID-19. Study at large: Both acute and convalescent COVID-19 samples were obtained from the United States, Italy and Spain. The analysed material was cDNA or gDNA that came from T cells, B-cell-depleted T cells, or PBMCs.

Authors' methods: Researchers report that nucleated cell counts were estimated from reference gene primer amplification. The table came from immunoSEQ multiplex PCR; TCRdb's copy has only in-frame clones and leaves some out. For V, J and clone size, that table is used; D and trimming come from the DNA. The sample records roughly 34,000 clones, more than 70% being singletons. Trimming removed 3 bases from V and 0 bases from J, with 14 bases in between. This CDR3 has 16 residues. The germline gives CDR1 MNHEY, CDR2 SVGEGT. This chain joins TRBV6-2 or TRBV6-3 and TRBJ1-1; possible D gene TRBD1, 6 bases. This sequence was found in a human donor in a cohort sampled during active COVID-19. Sequences were obtained from peripheral blood. CDR3 residues: CASSYNRDNLNTEAFF. The CDR3 DNA is TGTGCCAGCAGTTATAACCGGGACAACTTGAACACTGAAGCTTTCTTT.